The 21 T cell receptor beta chains given below trace back to one sample, sequenced in a study of blood T cell repertoires in COVID-19. Assay: immunoSEQ multiplex PCR; the TCRdb copy retains only in-frame clones and omits some. The data contain 70,000 or so clones, about 90% of them singletons. The specimen was peripheral blood. Receptor source: a human donor in a cohort sampled during active COVID-19.

The chain carries TRBV27 and TRBJ1-1; 8 bases are a match to TRBD1. Per germline, CDR1 MNHEY and CDR2 SMNVEV (reference sequence). V trimming: 0 bases; J trimming: 10 bases; junction bases outside the gene matches: 4. This CDR3 spans 13 amino acids. This chain's CDR3 is CASSLSKGTGAFF. In DNA, the CDR3 is TGTGCCAGCAGTTTATCGAAGGGGACAGGAGCTTTCTTT.

The chain is built from TRBV9 and TRBJ2-5; 7 bases are shared with TRBD2. The CDR3 has 15 residues. Trimming took 1 base from V and 2 from J; bases not matched to a gene: 5. The germline V gene has CDR1 SGDLS and CDR2 YYNGEE. CDR3 protein: CASSVLGLGQETQYF. CDR3 coding DNA: TGTGCCAGCAGCGTATTAGGACTAGGGCAAGAGACCCAGTACTTC. Full variable domain (rest looked up from reference TRBV9 and TRBJ2-5): DSGVTQTPKHLITATGQRVTLRCSPRSGDLSVYWYQQSLDQGLQFLIQYYNGEERAKGNILERFSAQQFPDLHSELNLSSLELGDSALYFCASSVLGLGQETQYFGPGTRLLVL.

The chain employs TRBV28 and TRBJ1-2, with 7 bases matching TRBD1. Trimming at V came to 8 bases and at J to 0 bases, leaving 12 bases not matched to a gene. Germline V CDR1 and CDR2: MDHEN, SYDVKM. The CDR3 sequence is 16 residues long. The CDR3 nucleotides read TGTGCCAGCTCTTCGACAGGGAGACCTACTAACTATGGCTACACCTTC. It translates to CASSSTGRPTNYGYTF.

The gene calls are TRBV2 and TRBJ1-2; D call uncertain. The V and J ends lost 8 bases and 5 bases respectively, with 21 bases between them. Germline CDR1 reads SNHLY; CDR2 reads FYNNEI. The CDR3 spans 15 residues. The CDR3 bases are TGTGCCAGCTTAGATACCCCTCCCCGGTTGTATGGCTACACCTTC. Translation: CASLDTPPRLYGYTF.

The chain joins TRBV7-2 to TRBJ2-7; possibly TRBD2 for D (6 bases). V was pared by 7 bases and J by 7 bases, with 14 bases between. The length of the CDR3 is 12 residues. Looked up from germline, CDR1 is SGHTA and CDR2 is FQGNSA. The CDR3 loop reads CASIHGGGEQYF. The CDR3, as DNA: TGTGCCAGCATCCACGGGGGTGGGGAGCAGTACTTC.

CDR3 nucleotide sequence: TGTGCCAGCAGCGCGCACTCACAGGGCCGCAATGAAAAACTGTTTTTT. This codes for CASSAHSQGRNEKLFF. The chain recombines TRBV9 with TRBJ1-4; D is perhaps TRBD1 (6 bases). Germline CDR1 and CDR2: SGDLS and YYNGEE. CDR3 length equals 16 residues. The V end lost 3 bases, the J end lost 5 bases, and 17 bases lay between the germline ends.

The chain links TRBV24-1 to TRBJ2-7; the D gene is possibly TRBD1 (8 bases). The CDR3 is made up of 16 amino acids. The V gene lost 4 bases and the J gene lost 4 bases, with 19 bases spanning the gap. Looked up from germline, CDR1 is KGHDR and CDR2 is SFDVKD. This CDR3 reads CATSDTSYRGGYEQYF. CDR3 bases: TGTGCCACCAGTGACACGTCTTACAGGGGGGGGTACGAGCAGTACTTC.

The chain carries TRBV6-5 and TRBJ1-6; a possible D gene is TRBD1 (6 bases). V was cut by 10 bases and J by 3 bases, with 16 bases left in between. This CDR3 has 15 amino acids. Germline V gene lookup returns CDR1 MNHEY and CDR2 SVGAGI. The CDR3 nucleotides read TGTGCCACTGACGAGGACAGCAACTATAATTCACCCCTCCACTTT. Translation: CATDEDSNYNSPLHF.

J is TRBJ2-7 and V is TRBV7-9, with 12 bases lining up with TRBD2. The CDR3 extends over 18 amino acids. Germline assignment: CDR1 SEHNR and CDR2 FQNEAQ (reference sequence). Trimming at V came to 3 bases and at J to 1 base, leaving 10 bases not matched to a gene. CDR3 region: CASSLGLAGRAHSYEQYF. The DNA of the CDR3 is TGTGCCAGCAGCTTGGGACTAGCGGGTCGGGCCCATTCCTACGAGCAGTACTTC.

V usage is TRBV4-2 and J usage is TRBJ1-1; D ambiguous. CDR3 size: 14 residues. V gave up 0 bases and J gave up 5 bases, with 10 bases separating them. The germline gives CDR1 LGHNA, CDR2 YNFKEQ. The CDR3 region is CASSQDLRETEAFF. CDR3 bases: TGTGCCAGCAGCCAAGATTTGAGGGAGACTGAAGCTTTCTTT.

The V and J genes are TRBV10-3 and TRBJ1-2, with D possibly matching TRBD1 (6 bases). The CDR3 has 16 residues. Trimming removed 0 bases from V and 2 bases from J, with 13 bases in between. Germline V CDR1 and CDR2: ENHRY, SYGVKD. Here the CDR3 DNA reads TGTGCCATCAGTGAGTCGCGGACAGAAGGAAACTATGGCTACACCTTC. This sequence encodes CAISESRTEGNYGYTF.

The chain recombines TRBV5-6 with TRBJ2-7, with D perhaps matching TRBD1 (5 bases). V dropped 1 base and J dropped 2 bases, with 10 bases sitting between them. Germline V gene lookup returns CDR1 SGHDT and CDR2 YYEEEE. The CDR3 sequence is 14 residues long. CDR3 bases: TGTGCCAGCAGCTTGCTGGACATCCCCTACGAGCAGTACTTC. Translation gives CASSLLDIPYEQYF.

The chain has TRBV13 and TRBJ2-7; tentatively, D is TRBD1 (5 bases). V was trimmed by 2 bases and J by 7 bases, leaving 15 bases between them. The CDR3 loop spans 14 amino acids. Germline assignment: CDR1 PRHDT and CDR2 FYEKMQ (reference sequence). CDR3 in DNA: TGTGCCAGCAGCTTAAGGGGCTCCGCTGGGGAGCAGTACTTC. Translated, it gives CASSLRGSAGEQYF. Complete variable domain (other parts from reference TRBV13 and TRBJ2-7): AAGVIQSPRHLIKEKRETATLKCYPIPRHDTVYWYQQGPGQDPQFLISFYEKMQSDKGSIPDRFSAQQFSDYHSELNMSSLELGDSALYFCASSLRGSAGEQYFGPGTRLTVT.

The rearrangement uses TRBV27 and TRBJ2-7, with D uncertain. V was pared by 5 bases and J by 3 bases, with 11 bases between. CDR1 MNHEY and CDR2 SMNVEV come from the germline V gene (reference sequence). The CDR3 sequence is 13 residues long. CDR3 sequence reads: CASSLSPLYEQYF. The DNA for the CDR3 is TGTGCCAGCAGTCTGTCCCCCCTCTACGAGCAGTACTTC.

The chain combines TRBV5-1 with TRBJ2-5, with a tentative D call TRBD2 (6 bases). Per germline, CDR1 SGHRS and CDR2 YFSETQ. With 4 bases removed from V and 4 bases from J, the gap between germline ends came to 11 bases. The CDR3 spans 13 residues. The chain's CDR3 is CASSQQGGETQYF. CDR3 bases: TGCGCCAGCAGCCAGCAGGGAGGAGAGACCCAGTACTTC.

The chain employs TRBV13 and TRBJ1-5; no firm D call. CDR3 length: 15 amino acids. V lost 0 bases and J lost 5, with 11 bases in between. The germline CDR1 and CDR2 sequences are PRHDT and FYEKMQ (reference sequence). CDR3 amino acids: CASSLGASKYQPQHF. The CDR3 DNA sequence: TGTGCCAGCAGCTTAGGGGCCTCAAAGTATCAGCCCCAGCATTTT.

The table lists this clone with a count of one. This chain joins TRBV5-6 and TRBJ1-2, with 10 bases identical to TRBD1. CDR3 length: 15 residues. Trimming removed 5 bases from V and 6 bases from J; junction bases left unmatched: 10. Germline-derived CDR1 and CDR2 are SGHDT and YYEEEE. This chain's CDR3 is CASRGSWTGGNGYTF. CDR3 DNA sequence: TGTGCCAGCAGAGGGTCATGGACAGGGGGAAATGGCTACACCTTC.

This chain connects TRBV27 to TRBJ2-7; 9 bases match TRBD1. The ends lost 6 bases at V and 1 base at J; junction bases unmatched: 4. This CDR3 region has 14 residues. CDR1 is MNHEY, CDR2 SMNVEV, per germline (reference sequence). The DNA for the CDR3 is TGTGCCAGCAGGACGACAGGGGGGTCCTACGAGCAGTACTTC. Protein sequence: CASRTTGGSYEQYF.

This CDR3 reads CASSPRQSNQPQHF. The CDR3 bases are TGTGCCAGTAGTCCCAGGCAGTCAAATCAGCCCCAGCATTTT. This chain connects TRBV2 to TRBJ1-5; D not resolved. Looked up from germline, CDR1 is SNHLY and CDR2 is FYNNEI. This CDR3 spans 14 amino acids. V was trimmed by 9 bases and J by 4 bases, leaving 16 bases between them.

V gene TRBV29-1 combines with J gene TRBJ1-1; D may be TRBD1 (5 bases). The CDR3 has 13 amino acids. Trimming cost V 3 bases and J 5 bases, with 13 bases left between them. Per the germline V gene, CDR1 is SQVTM and CDR2 is ANQGSEA. The CDR3 sequence: CSVERDSITEAFF. The DNA for the CDR3 is TGCAGCGTTGAGCGAGACAGCATAACTGAAGCTTTCTTT.

The V and J genes are TRBV27 and TRBJ2-5, with 8 bases that match TRBD2. This CDR3 spans 16 amino acids. With 2 bases clipped from V and 10 bases from J, the junction kept 15 bases outside the gene matches. Germline V gives CDR1 MNHEY, CDR2 SMNVEV (reference sequence). CDR3 sequence reads: CASSLVAGGAPRDQYF. CDR3 DNA sequence: TGTGCCAGCAGTTTAGTAGCCGGGGGGGCTCCAAGAGACCAGTACTTC.